The clone carrying this TCR beta chain has ten or more counts. CDR1 is PRHDT and CDR2 is FYEKMQ in the germline V gene (reference sequence). The junction had 2 bases not matched to a gene; V was cut back by 5 bases and J by 1 base. CDR3 length equals 14 residues. Time point given: after trial treatment. Treatment noted: LDRT plus nivolumab, ipilimumab, low-dose cyclophosphamide and aspirin (RACIN trial). This specimen belongs to a study of low-dose radiotherapy and immunotherapy resistance in tumors. Whole-study context: Participants in Cohort 2 were given 1 Gy per fraction every two weeks, for 13 Gy over 26 weeks.

TRAV- and TRBV-specific primers primed first-strand cDNA, covering alpha and beta chains. TCRs were put through roughly 20 PCR cycles of amplification with Phusion. A constant-region primer and the V-primer adapter served as the primer pair. In vitro transcription was used to amplify the isolated mRNA. TCRdb itself ran the reads through MiXCR, one entry per CDR3 protein. Among more than 90,000 distinct CDR3 sequences listed, around 21% were seen once. The chain joins TRBV13 to TRBJ1-1; 9 nucleotides match TRBD1. The TCR originated in a male donor with prostate cancer. The input for sequencing was PBMCs, taken after low-dose radiotherapy plus immunotherapy. DNA for the CDR3: TGTGCCAGCAGCCTGGACAGGGGGAACACTGAAGCTTTCTTT. It translates to CASSLDRGNTEAFF.